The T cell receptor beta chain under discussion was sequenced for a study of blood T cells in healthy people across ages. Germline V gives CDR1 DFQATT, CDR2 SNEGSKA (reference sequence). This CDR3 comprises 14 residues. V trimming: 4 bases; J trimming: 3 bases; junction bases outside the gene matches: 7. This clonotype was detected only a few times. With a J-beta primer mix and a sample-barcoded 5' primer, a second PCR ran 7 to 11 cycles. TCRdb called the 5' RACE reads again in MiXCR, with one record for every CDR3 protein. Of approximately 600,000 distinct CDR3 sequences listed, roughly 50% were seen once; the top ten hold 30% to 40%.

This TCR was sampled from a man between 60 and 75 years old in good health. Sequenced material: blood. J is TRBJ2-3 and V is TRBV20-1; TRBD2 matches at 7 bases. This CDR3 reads CSAITGTTTDTQYF. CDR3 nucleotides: TGCAGTGCTATTACCGGGACTACGACAGATACGCAGTATTTT.